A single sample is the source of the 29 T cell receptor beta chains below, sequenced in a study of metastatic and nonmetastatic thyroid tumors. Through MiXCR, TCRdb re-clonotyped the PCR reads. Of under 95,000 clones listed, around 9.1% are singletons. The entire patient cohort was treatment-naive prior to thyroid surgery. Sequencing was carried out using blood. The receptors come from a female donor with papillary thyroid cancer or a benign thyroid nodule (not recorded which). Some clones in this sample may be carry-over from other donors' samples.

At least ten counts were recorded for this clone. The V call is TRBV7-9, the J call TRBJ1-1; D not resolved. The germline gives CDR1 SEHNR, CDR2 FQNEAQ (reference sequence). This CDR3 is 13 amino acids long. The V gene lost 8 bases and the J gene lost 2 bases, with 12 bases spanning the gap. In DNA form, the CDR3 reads TGTGCCAGCCGGTTGGATTTTAACACTGAAGCTTTCTTT. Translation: CASRLDFNTEAFF.

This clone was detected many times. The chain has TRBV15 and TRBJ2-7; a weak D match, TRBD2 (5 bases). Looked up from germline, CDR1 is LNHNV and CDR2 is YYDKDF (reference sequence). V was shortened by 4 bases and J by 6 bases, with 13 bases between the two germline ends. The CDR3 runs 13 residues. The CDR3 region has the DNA TGTGCCACCAGCACTAAGCGGTTGCCCGAGCAGTACTTC. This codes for CATSTKRLPEQYF.

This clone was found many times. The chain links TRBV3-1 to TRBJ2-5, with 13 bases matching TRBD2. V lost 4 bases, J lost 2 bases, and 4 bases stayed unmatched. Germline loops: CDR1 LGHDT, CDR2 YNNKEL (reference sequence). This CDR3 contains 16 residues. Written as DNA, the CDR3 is TGTGCCAGCAGCCTCGGGACTAGCGGGGCACAAGAGACCCAGTACTTC. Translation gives CASSLGTSGAQETQYF.

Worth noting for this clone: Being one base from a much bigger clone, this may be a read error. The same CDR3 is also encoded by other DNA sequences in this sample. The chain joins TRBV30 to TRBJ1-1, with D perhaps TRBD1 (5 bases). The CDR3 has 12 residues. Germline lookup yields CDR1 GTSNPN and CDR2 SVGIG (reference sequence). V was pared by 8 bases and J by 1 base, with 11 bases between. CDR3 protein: CAGTGRNTEAFF. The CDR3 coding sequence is TGTGCCGGGACGGGTCGGAACACTGAAGCTTTCTTT.

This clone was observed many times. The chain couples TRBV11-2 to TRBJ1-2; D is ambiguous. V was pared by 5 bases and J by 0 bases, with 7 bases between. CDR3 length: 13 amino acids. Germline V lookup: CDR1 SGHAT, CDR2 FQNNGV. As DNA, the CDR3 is TGTGCCAGCAGCGAGACTACTAACTATGGCTACACCTTC. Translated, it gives CASSETTNYGYTF.

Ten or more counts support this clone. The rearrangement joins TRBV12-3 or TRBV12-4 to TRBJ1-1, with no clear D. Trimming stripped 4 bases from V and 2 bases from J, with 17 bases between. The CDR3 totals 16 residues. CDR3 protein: CASSSRVLLGNTEAFF. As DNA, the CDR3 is TGTGCCAGCAGTTCCCGGGTCCTTTTGGGAAACACTGAAGCTTTCTTT.

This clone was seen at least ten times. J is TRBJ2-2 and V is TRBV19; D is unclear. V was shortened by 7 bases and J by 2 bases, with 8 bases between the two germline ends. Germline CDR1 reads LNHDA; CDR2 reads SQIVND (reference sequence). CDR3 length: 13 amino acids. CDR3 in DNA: TGTGCCAGTACGCAGGTCAACACCGGGGAGCTGTTTTTT. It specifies CASTQVNTGELFF.

In nucleotides, the CDR3 is TGTGCCAGCAGCTTAGCGGGGGAATACGAAGCTTTCTTT. Translation gives CASSLAGEYEAFF. The V and J genes are TRBV7-9 and TRBJ1-1; weak D call: TRBD1 (5 bases). Trimming removed 0 bases at V and 8 bases at J, with 10 bases between. The CDR3 sequence is 13 residues long. Germline V gives CDR1 SEHNR, CDR2 FQNEAQ (reference sequence).

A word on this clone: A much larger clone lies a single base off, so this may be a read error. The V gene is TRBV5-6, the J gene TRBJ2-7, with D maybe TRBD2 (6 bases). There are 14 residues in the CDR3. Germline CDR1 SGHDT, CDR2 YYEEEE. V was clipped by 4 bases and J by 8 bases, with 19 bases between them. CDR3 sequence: CASSPAIGTGKQYF. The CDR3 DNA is TGTGCCAGCAGCCCGGCGATCGGGACTGGAAAGCAGTACTTC.

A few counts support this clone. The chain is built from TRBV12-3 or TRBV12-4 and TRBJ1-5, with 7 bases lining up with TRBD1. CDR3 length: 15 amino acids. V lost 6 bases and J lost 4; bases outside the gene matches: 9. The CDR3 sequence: CASRPQGGRNQPQHF. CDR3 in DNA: TGTGCCAGCAGGCCTCAGGGGGGGAGAAATCAGCCCCAGCATTTT.

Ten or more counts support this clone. CDR3 sequence reads: CASSGGQGAAGELFF. The CDR3 DNA is TGTGCCAGCAGTGGGGGACAGGGGGCGGCCGGGGAGCTGTTTTTT. This chain connects TRBV12-3 or TRBV12-4 to TRBJ2-2; 12 bases align to TRBD1. The ends lost 5 bases at V and 6 bases at J; junction bases unmatched: 4. The CDR3 covers 15 residues.

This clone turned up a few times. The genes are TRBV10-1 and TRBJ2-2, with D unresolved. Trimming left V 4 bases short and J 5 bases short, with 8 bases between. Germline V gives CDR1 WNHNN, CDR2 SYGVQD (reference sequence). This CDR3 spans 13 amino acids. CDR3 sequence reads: CASSVPGTGELFF. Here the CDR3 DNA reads TGCGCCAGCAGTGTCCCGGGTACCGGGGAGCTGTTTTTT.

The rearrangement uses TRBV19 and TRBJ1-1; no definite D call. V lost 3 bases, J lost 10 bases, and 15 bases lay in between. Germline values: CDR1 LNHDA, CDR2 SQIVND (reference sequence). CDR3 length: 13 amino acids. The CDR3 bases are TGTGCCAGTAGTATGGAGACTGCCCAAGGAGCTTTCTTT. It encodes CASSMETAQGAFF. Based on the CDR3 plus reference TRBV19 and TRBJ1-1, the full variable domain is DGGITQSPKYLFRKEGQNVTLSCEQNLNHDAMYWYRQDPGQGLRLIYYSQIVNDFQKGDIAEGYSVSREKKESFPLTVTSAQKNPTAFYLCASSMETAQGAFFGQGTRLTVV.

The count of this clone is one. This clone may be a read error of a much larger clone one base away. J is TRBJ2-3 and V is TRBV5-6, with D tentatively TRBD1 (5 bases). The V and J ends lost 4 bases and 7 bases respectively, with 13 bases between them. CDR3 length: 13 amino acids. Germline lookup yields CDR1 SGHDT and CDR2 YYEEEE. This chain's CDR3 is CASSRQQRYTQYF. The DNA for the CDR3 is TGTGCCAGCAGCCGACAGCAGAGGTATACGCAGTATTTT.

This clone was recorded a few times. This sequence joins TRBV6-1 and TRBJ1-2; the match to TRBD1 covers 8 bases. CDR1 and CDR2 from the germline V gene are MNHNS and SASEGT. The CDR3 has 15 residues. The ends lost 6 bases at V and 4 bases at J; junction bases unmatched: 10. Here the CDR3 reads CASSLAGTGGYGYTF. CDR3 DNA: TGTGCCAGCAGCCTGGCTGGGACAGGAGGCTATGGCTACACCTTC.

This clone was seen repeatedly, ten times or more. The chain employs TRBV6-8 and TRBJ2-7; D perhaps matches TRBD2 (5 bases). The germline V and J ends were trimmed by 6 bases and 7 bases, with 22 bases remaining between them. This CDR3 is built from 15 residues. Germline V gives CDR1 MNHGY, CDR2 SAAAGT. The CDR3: CASSHPGIPSGEQYF. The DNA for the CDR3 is TGTGCCAGCAGCCACCCCGGGATTCCCAGTGGGGAGCAGTACTTC.

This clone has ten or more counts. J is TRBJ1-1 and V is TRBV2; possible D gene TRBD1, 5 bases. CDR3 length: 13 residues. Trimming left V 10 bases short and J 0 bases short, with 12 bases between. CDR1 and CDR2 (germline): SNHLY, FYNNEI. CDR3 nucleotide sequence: TGTGCCACGAGGACACTATTGAACACTGAAGCTTTCTTT. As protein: CATRTLLNTEAFF.

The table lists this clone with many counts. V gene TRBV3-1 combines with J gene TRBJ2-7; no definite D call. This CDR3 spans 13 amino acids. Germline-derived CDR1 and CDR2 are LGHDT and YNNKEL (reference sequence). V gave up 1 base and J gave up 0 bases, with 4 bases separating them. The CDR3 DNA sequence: TGTGCCAGCAGCCAAGGCTTCTCCTACGAGCAGTACTTC. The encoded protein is CASSQGFSYEQYF.

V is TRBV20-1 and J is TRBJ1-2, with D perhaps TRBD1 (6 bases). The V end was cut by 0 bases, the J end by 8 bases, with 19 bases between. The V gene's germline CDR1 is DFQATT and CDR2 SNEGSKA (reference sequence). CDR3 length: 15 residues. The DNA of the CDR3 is TGCAGTGCTAGAGATGTGAGGACAGCCGGAGGGGGCTACACCTTC. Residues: CSARDVRTAGGGYTF.

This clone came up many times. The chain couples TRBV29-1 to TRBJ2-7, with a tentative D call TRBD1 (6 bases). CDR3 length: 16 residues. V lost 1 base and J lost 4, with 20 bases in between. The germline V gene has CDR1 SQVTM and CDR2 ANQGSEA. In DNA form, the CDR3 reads TGCAGCGTTGAAGCCACGGGGTCCAGGGGTAGTTACGAGCAGTACTTC. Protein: CSVEATGSRGSYEQYF.

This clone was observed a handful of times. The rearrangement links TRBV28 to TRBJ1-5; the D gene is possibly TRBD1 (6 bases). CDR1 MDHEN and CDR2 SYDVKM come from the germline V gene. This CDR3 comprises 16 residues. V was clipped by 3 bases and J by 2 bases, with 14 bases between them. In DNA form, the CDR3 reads TGTGCCAGCAGTTTGTTCAGGGGAAAGGGCAATCAGCCCCAGCATTTT. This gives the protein CASSLFRGKGNQPQHF.

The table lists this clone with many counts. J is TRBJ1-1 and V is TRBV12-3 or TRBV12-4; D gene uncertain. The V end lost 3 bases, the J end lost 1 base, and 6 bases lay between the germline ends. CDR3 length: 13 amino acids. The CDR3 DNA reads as TGTGCCAGCAGTTTGCTGGAGAACACTGAAGCTTTCTTT. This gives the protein CASSLLENTEAFF.

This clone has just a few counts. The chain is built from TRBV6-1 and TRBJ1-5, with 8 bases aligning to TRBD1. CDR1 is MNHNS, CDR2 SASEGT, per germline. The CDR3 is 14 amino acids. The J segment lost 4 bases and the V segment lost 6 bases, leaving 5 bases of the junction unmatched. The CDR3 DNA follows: TGTGCCAGCAGGGCACACAGGGGGAATCAGCCCCAGCATTTT. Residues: CASRAHRGNQPQHF.

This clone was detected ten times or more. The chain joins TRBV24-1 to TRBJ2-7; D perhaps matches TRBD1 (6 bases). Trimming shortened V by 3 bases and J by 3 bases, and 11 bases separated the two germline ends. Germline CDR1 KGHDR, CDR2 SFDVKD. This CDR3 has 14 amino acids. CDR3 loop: CATSDPGAGYEQYF. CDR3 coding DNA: TGTGCCACCAGTGATCCAGGGGCTGGCTACGAGCAGTACTTC.

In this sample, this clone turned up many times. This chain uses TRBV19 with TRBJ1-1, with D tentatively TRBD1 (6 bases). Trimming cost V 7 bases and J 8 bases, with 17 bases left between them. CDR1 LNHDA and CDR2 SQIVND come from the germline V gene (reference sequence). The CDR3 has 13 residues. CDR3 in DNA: TGTGCCAGTATCCCCCCTAACAGGGAGGAAGCTTTCTTT. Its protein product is CASIPPNREEAFF.

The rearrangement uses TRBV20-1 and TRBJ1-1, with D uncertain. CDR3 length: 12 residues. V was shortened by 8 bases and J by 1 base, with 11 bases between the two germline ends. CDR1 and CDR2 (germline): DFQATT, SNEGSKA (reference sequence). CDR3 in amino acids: CSPSDGNTEAFF. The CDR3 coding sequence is TGCAGTCCGTCGGACGGGAACACTGAAGCTTTCTTT.

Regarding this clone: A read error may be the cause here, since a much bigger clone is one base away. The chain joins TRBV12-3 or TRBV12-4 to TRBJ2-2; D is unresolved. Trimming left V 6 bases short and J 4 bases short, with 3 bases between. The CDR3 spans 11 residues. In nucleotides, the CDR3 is TGTGCCAGCAGGAGCACCGGGGAGCTGTTTTTT. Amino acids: CASRSTGELFF.

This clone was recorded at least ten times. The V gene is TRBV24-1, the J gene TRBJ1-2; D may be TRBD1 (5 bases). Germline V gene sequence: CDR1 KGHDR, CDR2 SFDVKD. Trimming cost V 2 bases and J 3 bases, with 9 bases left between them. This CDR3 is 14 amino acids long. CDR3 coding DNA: TGTGCCACCAGTGATTCAGGGTATCACTATGGCTACACCTTC. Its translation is CATSDSGYHYGYTF.

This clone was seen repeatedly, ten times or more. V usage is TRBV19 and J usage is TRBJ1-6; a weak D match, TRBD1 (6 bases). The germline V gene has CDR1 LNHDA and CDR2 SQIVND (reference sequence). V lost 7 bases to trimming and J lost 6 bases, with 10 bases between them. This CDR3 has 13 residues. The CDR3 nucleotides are TGTGCCAGTAAGGAAGGGGGTAATTCACCCCTCCACTTT. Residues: CASKEGGNSPLHF.